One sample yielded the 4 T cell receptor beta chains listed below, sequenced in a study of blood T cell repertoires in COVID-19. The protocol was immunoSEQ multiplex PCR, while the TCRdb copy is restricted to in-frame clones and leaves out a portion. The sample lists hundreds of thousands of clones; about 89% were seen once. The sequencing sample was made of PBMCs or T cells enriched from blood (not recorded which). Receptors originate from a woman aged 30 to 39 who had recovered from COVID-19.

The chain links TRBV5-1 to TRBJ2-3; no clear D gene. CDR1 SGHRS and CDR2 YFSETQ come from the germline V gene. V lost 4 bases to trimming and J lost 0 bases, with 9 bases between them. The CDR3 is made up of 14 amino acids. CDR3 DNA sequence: TGCGCCAGCAGCCCGTTTTCTAGCACAGATACGCAGTATTTT. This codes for CASSPFSSTDTQYF.

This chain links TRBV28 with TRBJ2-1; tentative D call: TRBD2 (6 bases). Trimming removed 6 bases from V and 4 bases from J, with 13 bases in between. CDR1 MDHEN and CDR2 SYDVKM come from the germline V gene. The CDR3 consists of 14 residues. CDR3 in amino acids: CASSPGGRYNEQFF. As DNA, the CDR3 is TGTGCCAGCAGCCCAGGAGGGCGGTACAATGAGCAGTTCTTC.

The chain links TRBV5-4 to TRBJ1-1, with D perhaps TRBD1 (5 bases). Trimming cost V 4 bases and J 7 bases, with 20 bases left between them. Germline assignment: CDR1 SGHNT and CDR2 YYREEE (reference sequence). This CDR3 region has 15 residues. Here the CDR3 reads CASSGPGPGGGEAFF. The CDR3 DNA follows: TGTGCCAGCAGCGGTCCGGGACCCGGGGGAGGTGAAGCTTTCTTT.

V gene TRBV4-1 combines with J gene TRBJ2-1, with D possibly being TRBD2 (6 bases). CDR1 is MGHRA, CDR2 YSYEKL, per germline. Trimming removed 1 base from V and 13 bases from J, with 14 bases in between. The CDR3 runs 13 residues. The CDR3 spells CASSQASREYQFF. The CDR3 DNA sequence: TGCGCCAGCAGCCAAGCGTCCCGGGAGTATCAGTTCTTC.